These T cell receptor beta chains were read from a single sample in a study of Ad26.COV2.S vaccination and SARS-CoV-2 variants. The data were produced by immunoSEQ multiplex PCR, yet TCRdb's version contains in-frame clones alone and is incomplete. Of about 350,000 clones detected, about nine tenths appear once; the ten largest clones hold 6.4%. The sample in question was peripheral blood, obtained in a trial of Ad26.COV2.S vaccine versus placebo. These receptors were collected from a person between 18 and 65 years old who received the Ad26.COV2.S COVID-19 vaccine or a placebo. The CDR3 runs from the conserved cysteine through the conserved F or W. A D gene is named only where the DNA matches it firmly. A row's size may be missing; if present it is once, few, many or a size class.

CASSLWTDTQYF TGTGCCAGCAGTTTATGGACAGATACGCAGTATTTT TRBV6-2/TRBV6-3 . . TRBJ2-3
CASSIRHAMIGTQYF TGTGCCAGTAGTATAAGACACGCGATGATAGGGACCCAGTACTTC TRBV19 . few TRBJ2-5
CASVEEGGVSGYTF TGTGCTAGTGTTGAGGAAGGGGGGGTGTCGGGCTACACCTTC TRBV12-5 . . TRBJ1-2
CASSYDWASYEQYF TGTGCCAGCAGTTACGATTGGGCCTCCTACGAGCAGTACTTC TRBV6-5 . . TRBJ2-7
CASSLREGNPTGELFF TGTGCCAGCAGCTTAAGGGAGGGCAACCCCACCGGGGAGCTGTTTTTT TRBV7-9 TRBD2 . TRBJ2-2
CASSHGRNSNQPQHF TGTGCCAGCAGCCATGGTCGAAATAGCAATCAGCCCCAGCATTTT TRBV3-1/TRBV3-2 . . TRBJ1-5
CASAGQANQPQHF TGTGCCAGTGCGGGACAGGCAAATCAGCCCCAGCATTTT TRBV27 TRBD1 . TRBJ1-5
CASSEGQLGEQYF TGTGCCAGCAGTGAAGGACAGTTGGGCGAGCAGTACTTC TRBV6-1 . . TRBJ2-7
CAWSYTGPGYEQYF TGTGCCTGGAGTTATACGGGACCAGGCTACGAGCAGTACTTC TRBV30 . . TRBJ2-7
CASRFSPGQGTYNEQFF TGTGCCAGCAGATTTTCTCCGGGACAGGGAACCTACAATGAGCAGTTCTTC TRBV7-9 TRBD1 . TRBJ2-1
CASRPTAPRDTQYF TGTGCCAGCAGGCCGACAGCCCCACGGGATACGCAGTATTTT TRBV6-5 . . TRBJ2-3
CASSLAGGGSPLHF TGCGCCAGCAGCTTGGCCGGTGGGGGTTCACCCCTCCACTTT TRBV5-1 . . TRBJ1-6
CASSDRGNTIYF TGTGCCAGCAGTGACAGGGGAAACACCATATATTTT TRBV6-1 . . TRBJ1-3
CSAEREQYSEQFF TGCAGCGCCGAGCGGGAACAGTACAGTGAGCAGTTCTTC TRBV29-1 TRBD2 . TRBJ2-1
CASSPFPGTLTVYGYTF TGTGCCAGCAGCCCCTTCCCCGGGACCCTTACCGTCTATGGCTACACCTTC TRBV6-2/TRBV6-3 . . TRBJ1-2
CASSPGLNSPLHF TGTGCCAGCAGCCCCGGACTAAATTCACCCCTCCACTTT TRBV7-9 . . TRBJ1-6
CAWAPGVRGLATDTQYF TGTGCCTGGGCCCCGGGGGTAAGGGGACTGGCCACAGATACGCAGTATTTT TRBV30 . . TRBJ2-3
CASTSAGGTEAFF TGTGCCAGCACTTCGGCCGGGGGGACTGAAGCTTTCTTT TRBV28 . . TRBJ1-1
CASSYRGANYGYTF TGTGCCAGCAGTTACAGGGGCGCTAACTATGGCTACACCTTC TRBV6-5 . . TRBJ1-2
CASSVDRNTEAFF TGTGCCAGCTCAGTGGACAGGAACACTGAAGCTTTCTTT TRBV18 . . TRBJ1-1
CASSVSRDRETEAFF TGTGCCAGCTCAGTCTCCCGGGACAGGGAGACTGAAGCTTTCTTT TRBV18 TRBD1 . TRBJ1-1
CASSSAGQMQETQYF TGCGCCAGCAGCTCGGCAGGACAGATGCAAGAGACCCAGTACTTC TRBV5-1 . . TRBJ2-5
CASSEEDGGQPQHF TGTGCCAGCAGTGAAGAGGATGGCGGGCAGCCCCAGCATTTT TRBV6-1 . . TRBJ1-5
CASSLETGTENTGELFF TGTGCCAGCAGCCTTGAGACCGGGACAGAGAACACCGGGGAGCTGTTTTTT TRBV4-2 TRBD1 once TRBJ2-2
CAWRGGGYYEQYF TGTGCCTGGCGGGGAGGGGGCTACTACGAGCAGTACTTC TRBV30 . . TRBJ2-7
CASSEGGMETQYF TGTGCCAGCAGTGAGGGGGGTATGGAGACCCAGTACTTC TRBV2 . . TRBJ2-5
CASSQGVNSGGLSGELFF TGCGCCAGCAGCCAAGGCGTTAATAGCGGGGGCCTGAGCGGGGAGCTGTTTTTT TRBV4-3 TRBD2 few TRBJ2-2
CATGTGGTDTQYF TGCGCCACCGGGACAGGGGGGACAGATACGCAGTATTTT TRBV5-1 TRBD1 . TRBJ2-3